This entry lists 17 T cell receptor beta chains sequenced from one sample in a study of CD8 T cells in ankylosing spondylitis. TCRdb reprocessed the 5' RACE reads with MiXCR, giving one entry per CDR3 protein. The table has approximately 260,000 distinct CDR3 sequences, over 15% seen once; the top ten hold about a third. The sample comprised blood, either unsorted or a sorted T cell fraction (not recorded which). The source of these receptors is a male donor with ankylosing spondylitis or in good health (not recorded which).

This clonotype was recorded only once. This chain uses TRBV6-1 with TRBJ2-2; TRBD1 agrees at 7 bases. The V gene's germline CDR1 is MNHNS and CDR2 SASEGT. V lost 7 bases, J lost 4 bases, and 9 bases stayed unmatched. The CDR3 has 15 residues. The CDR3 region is CASIKGARGTGELFF. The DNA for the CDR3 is TGTGCCAGCATCAAGGGGGCGCGAGGCACCGGGGAGCTGTTTTTT.

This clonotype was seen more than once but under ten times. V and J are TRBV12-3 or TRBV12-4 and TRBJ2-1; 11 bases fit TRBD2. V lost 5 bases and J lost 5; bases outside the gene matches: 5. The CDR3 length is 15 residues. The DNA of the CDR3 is TGTGCCAGCAGTGTCGGACTAGCGGGCAACAATGAGCAGTTCTTC. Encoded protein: CASSVGLAGNNEQFF.

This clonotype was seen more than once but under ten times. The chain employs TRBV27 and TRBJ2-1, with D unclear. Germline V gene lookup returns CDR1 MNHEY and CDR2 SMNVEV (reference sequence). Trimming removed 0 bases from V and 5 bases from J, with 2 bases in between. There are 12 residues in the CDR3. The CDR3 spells CASSLSDNEQFF. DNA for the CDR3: TGTGCCAGCAGTTTATCGGACAATGAGCAGTTCTTC.

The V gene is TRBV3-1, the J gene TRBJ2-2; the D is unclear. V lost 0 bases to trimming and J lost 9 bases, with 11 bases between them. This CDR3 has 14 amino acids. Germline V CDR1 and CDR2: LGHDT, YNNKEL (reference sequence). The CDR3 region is CASSQDVDHRELFF. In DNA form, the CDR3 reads TGTGCCAGCAGCCAAGATGTGGACCACCGGGAGCTGTTTTTT.

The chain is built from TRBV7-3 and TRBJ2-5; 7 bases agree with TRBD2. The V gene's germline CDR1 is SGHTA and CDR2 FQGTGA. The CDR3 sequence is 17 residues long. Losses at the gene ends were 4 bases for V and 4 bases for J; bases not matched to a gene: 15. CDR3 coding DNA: TGTGCCAGCAGCTCAGATCCTACGGGAATAGCGGGAGAGACCCAGTACTTC. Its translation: CASSSDPTGIAGETQYF.

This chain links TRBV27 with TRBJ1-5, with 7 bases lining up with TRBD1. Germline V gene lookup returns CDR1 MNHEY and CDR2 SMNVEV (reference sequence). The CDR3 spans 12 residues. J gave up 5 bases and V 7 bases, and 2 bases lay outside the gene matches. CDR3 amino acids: CASNTGDQPQHF. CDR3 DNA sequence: TGTGCCAGCAATACAGGGGATCAGCCCCAGCATTTT.

The CDR3 nucleotides read TGCAGTGCTTGGGGGAGCGGGAGCAGTCCCTACAATGAGCAGTTCTTC. Translation: CSAWGSGSSPYNEQFF. The chain has TRBV20-1 and TRBJ2-1, with 8 positions matching TRBD2. The V gene's germline CDR1 is DFQATT and CDR2 SNEGSKA (reference sequence). J was trimmed by 2 bases and V by 5 bases; bases with no gene match: 11. The CDR3 is 16 residues long.

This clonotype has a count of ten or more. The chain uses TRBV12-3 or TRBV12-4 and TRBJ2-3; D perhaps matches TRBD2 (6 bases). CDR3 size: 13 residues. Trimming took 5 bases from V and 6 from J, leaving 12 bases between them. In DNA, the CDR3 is TGTGCCAGCAGTCTCGGGAGCGCGGATACGCAGTATTTT. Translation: CASSLGSADTQYF.

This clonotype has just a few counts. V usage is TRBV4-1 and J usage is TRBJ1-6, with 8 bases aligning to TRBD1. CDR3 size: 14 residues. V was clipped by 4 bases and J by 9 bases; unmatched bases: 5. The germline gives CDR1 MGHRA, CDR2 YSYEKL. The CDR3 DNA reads TGCGCCAGCAGCCCACAGGGGGGAGGTTCACCCCTCCACTTT. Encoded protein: CASSPQGGGSPLHF.

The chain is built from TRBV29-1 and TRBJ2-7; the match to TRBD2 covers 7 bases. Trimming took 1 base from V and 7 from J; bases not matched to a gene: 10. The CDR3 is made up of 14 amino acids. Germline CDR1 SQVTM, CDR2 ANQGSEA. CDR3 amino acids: CSVEGLSGIGEQYF. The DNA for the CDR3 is TGCAGCGTTGAAGGTCTAAGCGGGATTGGGGAGCAGTACTTC.

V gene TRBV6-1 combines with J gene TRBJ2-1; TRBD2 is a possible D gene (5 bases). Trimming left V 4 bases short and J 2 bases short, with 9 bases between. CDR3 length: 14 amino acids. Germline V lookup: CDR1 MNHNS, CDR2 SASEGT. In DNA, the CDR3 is TGTGCCAGCAGTGTCCCCGGGGCCTACAATGAGCAGTTCTTC. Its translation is CASSVPGAYNEQFF.

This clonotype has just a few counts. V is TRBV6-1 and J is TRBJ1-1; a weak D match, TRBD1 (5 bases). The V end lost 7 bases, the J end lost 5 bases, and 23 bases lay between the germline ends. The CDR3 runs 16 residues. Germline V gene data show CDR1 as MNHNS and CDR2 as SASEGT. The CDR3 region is CASIKTTGPRPTEAFF. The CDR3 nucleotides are TGTGCCAGCATAAAGACGACGGGACCCCGGCCAACTGAAGCTTTCTTT.

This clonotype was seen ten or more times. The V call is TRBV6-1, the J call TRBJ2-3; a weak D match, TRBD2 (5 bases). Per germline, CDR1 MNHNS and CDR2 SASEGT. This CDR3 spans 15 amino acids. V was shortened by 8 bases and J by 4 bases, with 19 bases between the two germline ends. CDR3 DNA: TGTGCCAGCTCACTAACACCGGCGAGGGCAGATACGCAGTATTTT. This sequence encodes CASSLTPARADTQYF.

The CDR3 DNA reads TGTGCCAGCAGCATAGACAGGGTTCTTCAGTATTTT. Protein product: CASSIDRVLQYF. This chain joins TRBV6-6 and TRBJ2-3; TRBD1 matches at 7 bases. The length of the CDR3 is 12 residues. Losses at the gene ends were 6 bases for V and 12 bases for J; bases not matched to a gene: 9. The germline V gene has CDR1 MNHNY and CDR2 SVGAGI (reference sequence).

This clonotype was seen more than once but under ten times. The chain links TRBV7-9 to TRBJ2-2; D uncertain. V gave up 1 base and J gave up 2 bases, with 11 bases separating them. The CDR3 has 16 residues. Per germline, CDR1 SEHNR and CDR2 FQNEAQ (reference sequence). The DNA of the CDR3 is TGTGCCAGCAGCTTAGAGATTGGATTTAACACCGGGGAGCTGTTTTTT. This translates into CASSLEIGFNTGELFF.

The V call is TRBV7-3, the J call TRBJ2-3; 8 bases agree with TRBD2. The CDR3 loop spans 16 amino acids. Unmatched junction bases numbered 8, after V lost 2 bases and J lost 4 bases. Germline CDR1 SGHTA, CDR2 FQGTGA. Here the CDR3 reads CASSLDAGGASDTQYF. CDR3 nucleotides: TGTGCCAGCAGCTTAGACGCGGGAGGTGCATCAGATACGCAGTATTTT.

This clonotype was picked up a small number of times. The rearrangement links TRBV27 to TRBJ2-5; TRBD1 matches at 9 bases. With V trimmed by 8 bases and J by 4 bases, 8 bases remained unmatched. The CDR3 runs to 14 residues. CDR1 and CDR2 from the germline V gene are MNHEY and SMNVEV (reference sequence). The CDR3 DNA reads TGTGCCAGCTCTACAGGGGGCTTAACAGAGACCCAGTACTTC. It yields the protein CASSTGGLTETQYF.